This TCR beta chain comes out of a study of blood T cell repertoires in COVID-19 (dated by TCRdb to 2020 to 2022). Broadly, across the study: Samples from collaborators originated in the United States, Italy and Spain and spanned both the acute and convalescent phases of COVID-19. The prospective study material was composed of cDNA or gDNA derived from T cells, B-cell-depleted T cells, or PBMCs. A freely available public database, intended as a resource for researchers studying the immune response to SARS-CoV-2, is where the repertoires were released. Subjects who had been exposed to COVID-19, were actively infected with it, or had recovered from it provided the deeply sampled blood TCRbeta repertoires that made up the dataset. Nearly every sample came with metadata listing a de-identified subject ID, COVID-19 status, age in years and sex. Where available, HLA class I and class II types were taken from metadata supplied by the sample provider and were not determined by assay-based typing. The samples were drawn from the first 160 participants of the ongoing ImmuneRACE study and from over a thousand subjects provided by 6 global collaborators.

The CDR3, from cysteine to phenylalanine, totals 14 residues. Only CDR3 DNA remains: 42 bases, in frame from the first base. Per the germline V gene, SNHLY is the CDR1 and FYNNEI is the CDR2. V lost 7 bases and J lost 3 bases, and the count of bases not matched to a germline gene is 7. Notes on this clone: There is no known antigen for this receptor. Within one base of it there is no much larger clone, and no base qualities were kept.

Collaborating institutions collected whole blood in K2EDTA tubes following their own protocols. For TCRbeta analysis, collaborators shipped samples as frozen whole blood, isolated PBMCs, or DNA extracted from either of those sample types. General findings and caveats noted by the study authors: The amount of clinical and demographic metadata varied by source and participant and was provided uncurated.

TCRbeta CDR3 regions were amplified from genomic DNA by means of the immunoSEQ Assay, a bias-controlled multiplex PCR. Per the authors' processing: The number of nucleated cells in each sample was estimated by amplification of reference gene primers within the assay. Sequence reads were collapsed and filtered to measure the absolute abundance of every unique TCRbeta CDR3 rearrangement. For each sample, productive Simpson clonality was calculated as the square root of Simpson's diversity index across productive rearrangements. Entries here come from immuneACCESS through TCRdb and include only in-frame sequences with V and J called. Some clones fail to appear in such tables; in the studies checked, an unresolved V gene covers under half of the shortfall, and the cause of the remainder is unknown. V, J and clone size derive from that table, while D and trimming were established from the DNA sequence. The sample profile shows 120,000 or so clones; roughly four fifths of them were found once. 12% of the sample is taken by the ten largest.

The sequencing sample was made of peripheral blood. The sequence came from a man aged 55 to 69 with acute or convalescent COVID-19. The V gene is TRBV2 and the J gene is TRBJ2-3, with 7 junctional bases fitting TRBD2. At the DNA level, the sequence is TGTGCCAGCAAGTGGGGGAGGGAGACAGATACGCAGTATTTT. Translated, this is CASKWGRETDTQYF.